These T cell receptor beta chains were read from a single sample in a study of regulatory T cells in long-lasting Graves disease. Each CDR3 protein is one row after TCRdb ran MiXCR on the multiplex PCR reads. Of about 470,000 distinct CDR3 sequences listed, under 25% are singletons. This specimen was peripheral blood mononuclear cells (PBMCs), taken when the disease was refractory, from a patient treated with antithyroid drugs. These receptors came from a female donor with Graves disease. Both conserved end residues are part of each CDR3. D genes are given only for firm matches. Rows give clone size only sometimes, using once, few, many, or a class for an expanded clone.

d_call j_call v_call clone_size cdr3_aa cdr3_nt
. TRBJ1-1 TRBV29-1 . CSVPSTIRDRRDTEAFF TGCAGCGTCCCATCTACGATACGGGACCGGCGGGACACTGAAGCTTTCTTT
TRBD1 TRBJ1-1 TRBV9 few CASSGSGTGGAGTEAFF TGTGCCAGCAGCGGTTCCGGGACAGGGGGCGCGGGCACTGAAGCTTTCTTT
. TRBJ1-2 TRBV3-1 few CASSQDRTNYGYTF TGTGCCAGCAGCCAAGACAGAACCAACTATGGCTACACCTTC
. TRBJ1-1 TRBV27 many CASRLGFDNTEAFF TGTGCCAGCCGTCTCGGATTTGATAACACTGAAGCTTTCTTT
. TRBJ1-4 TRBV4-2 few CASSQVIQGGEKLFF TGTGCCAGCAGCCAAGTAATCCAGGGAGGAGAAAAACTGTTTTTT
TRBD2 TRBJ2-1 TRBV7-2 . CASSNGLAGDSEQFF TGTGCCAGCAGCAATGGACTAGCGGGAGACAGTGAGCAGTTCTTC
. TRBJ2-5 TRBV6-1 many CASSEKVTQYF TGTGCCAGCAGTGAAAAGGTGACCCAGTACTTC
. TRBJ2-5 TRBV6-1 few CASRSTTGGETQYF TGTGCCAGCAGGAGTACCACGGGGGGCGAGACCCAGTACTTC
TRBD2 TRBJ2-5 TRBV7-2 many CASSLYRPGLAGEMVRETQYF TGTGCCAGCAGCTTGTATAGACCGGGACTAGCGGGGGAGATGGTGAGAGAGACCCAGTACTTC
TRBD1 TRBJ2-7 TRBV6-1 many CASCEQGTGGINEQYF TGTGCCAGCTGCGAGCAGGGGACAGGGGGCATAAACGAGCAGTACTTC
TRBD2 TRBJ2-5 TRBV6-1 . CASRTTGTKETQYF TGTGCCAGCAGAACAACCGGGACTAAAGAGACCCAGTACTTC
TRBD1 TRBJ1-2 TRBV5-1 once CASSPVPGQDGYTF TGCGCCAGCAGTCCAGTCCCGGGACAGGATGGCTACACCTTC
. TRBJ1-1 TRBV14 many CASSQDGTELNTEAFF TGTGCCAGCAGCCAAGATGGCACAGAATTGAACACTGAAGCTTTCTTT
. TRBJ1-2 TRBV30 . CAWSVSYGYTF TGTGCCTGGAGTGTTAGCTATGGCTACACCTTC
. TRBJ1-5 TRBV28 many CASSLVRGAGSNQPQHF TGTGCCAGCAGTTTGGTCCGGGGCGCGGGGAGCAATCAGCCCCAGCATTTT
TRBD1 TRBJ2-1 TRBV7-8 . CASSSVGTVYNEQFF TGTGCCAGCAGCTCCGTTGGGACAGTCTACAATGAGCAGTTCTTC
. TRBJ2-3 TRBV3-1 few CASISATDTQYF TGTGCCAGCATCTCGGCCACAGATACGCAGTATTTT
. TRBJ2-2 TRBV7-6 few CASSLINTGELFF TGTGCCAGCAGCTTAATCAACACCGGGGAGCTGTTTTTT
. TRBJ2-4 TRBV29-1 . CSVDPLGGGNIQYF TGCAGCGTGGACCCCCTTGGGGGAGGAAACATTCAGTACTTC
TRBD1 TRBJ2-7 TRBV5-1 few CASSLGTGGLHEQYF TGCGCCAGCAGCCTCGGGACAGGGGGTTTACACGAGCAGTACTTC
. TRBJ2-5 TRBV24-1 many CATSDPQGSLAETQYF TGTGCCACCAGTGATCCCCAGGGCTCCTTGGCTGAGACCCAGTACTTC
. TRBJ2-4 TRBV20-1 . CSASRWLAEPKNIQYF TGCAGTGCTAGTAGGTGGTTAGCGGAACCAAAAAACATTCAGTACTTC
TRBD2 TRBJ2-7 TRBV12-3/TRBV12-4 many CASSFSGRGTYEQYF TGTGCCAGCAGTTTCTCGGGGAGGGGAACTTACGAGCAGTACTTC
. TRBJ1-1 TRBV5-1 few CASSPNLPVRSQINTEAFF TGCGCCAGCAGCCCAAACCTTCCGGTCCGGTCCCAAATTAACACTGAAGCTTTCTTT
. TRBJ1-2 TRBV18 few CASSPPESYGYTF TGTGCCAGCTCACCACCGGAATCCTATGGCTACACCTTC
. TRBJ1-2 TRBV3-1 . CASSSRRTYGYTF TGTGCCAGCAGCTCCCGAAGGACCTATGGCTACACCTTC
TRBD2 TRBJ2-2 TRBV20-1 few CSARVSGRGTGELFF TGCAGTGCTAGAGTGTCCGGGAGGGGTACCGGGGAGCTGTTTTTT
. TRBJ1-3 TRBV12-3/TRBV12-4 . CASSFGRSSGNTIYF TGTGCCAGCAGCTTCGGACGGAGCTCTGGAAACACCATATATTTT
. TRBJ1-2 TRBV28 many CASSLLAGSAYGYTF TGTGCCAGCAGTTTATTAGCAGGATCGGCCTATGGCTACACCTTC
. TRBJ2-3 TRBV28 many CASSSLGGADTQYF TGTGCCAGCAGCTCCCTTGGGGGCGCAGATACGCAGTATTTT
. TRBJ2-5 TRBV5-1 . CASRAGARETQYF TGCGCCAGCAGAGCAGGGGCCCGAGAGACCCAGTACTTC
TRBD1 TRBJ1-6 TRBV2 . CASKQDRGSNSPLHF TGTGCCAGCAAACAAGACAGGGGGAGCAATTCACCCCTCCACTTT
TRBD1 TRBJ1-1 TRBV6-2/TRBV6-3 few CASSTGQGGGTEAFF TGTGCCAGCAGTACAGGACAGGGAGGTGGGACTGAAGCTTTCTTT
. TRBJ2-7 TRBV20-1 . CSARAREHSYEQYF TGCAGTGCTAGAGCTCGCGAACACTCCTACGAGCAGTACTTC
. TRBJ2-7 TRBV20-1 . CSASGLETYEQYF TGCAGTGCTAGTGGCCTGGAAACCTACGAGCAGTACTTC
. TRBJ1-2 TRBV29-1 . CSAPELGADGYTF TGCAGCGCCCCTGAGCTGGGCGCCGATGGCTACACCTTC
. TRBJ1-5 TRBV20-1 many CSARDRDQPQHF TGCAGTGCTAGAGATAGGGATCAGCCCCAGCATTTT
. TRBJ2-7 TRBV7-2 . CASLLAPSSYEQYF TGTGCCAGCCTATTAGCGCCTAGCTCCTACGAGCAGTACTTC
TRBD2 TRBJ2-7 TRBV7-9 . CAGSGRARSSGSYEQYF TGTGCCGGCTCCGGGAGGGCCCGATCTTCGGGGTCCTACGAGCAGTACTTC
. TRBJ1-6 TRBV3-1 . CASSERTDSPLHF TGTGCCAGCAGCGAACGGACAGATTCACCCCTCCACTTT
. TRBJ1-2 TRBV7-8 many CASSPTVNYGYTF TGTGCCAGCAGCCCCACAGTAAACTATGGCTACACCTTC